These 30 T cell receptor beta chains were sequenced from one sample in a study of T cell responses to AZD1222 COVID-19 vaccine. Profiling relied on immunoSEQ multiplex PCR, and the TCRdb table lists in-frame clones only, not all of them. The sample contains about 140,000 clones, 85% to 95% of which appear only once. The material sequenced was peripheral blood, taken on day 0 of MenACWY control vaccination. The source of these receptors is an adult in good health.

This chain uses TRBV5-4 with TRBJ2-1; no clear D gene. The CDR3 has 16 amino acids. V was trimmed by 4 bases and J by 0 bases, leaving 14 bases between them. Germline lookup yields CDR1 SGHNT and CDR2 YYREEE (reference sequence). The CDR3 nucleotides read TGTGCCAGCAGCGCCGACTCTTTCAGCTCCTACAATGAGCAGTTCTTC. It encodes CASSADSFSSYNEQFF. The full variable domain, with the rest looked up from reference TRBV5-4 and TRBJ2-1, is ETGVTQSPTHLIKTRGQQVTLRCSSQSGHNTVSWYQQALGQGPQFIFQYYREEENGRGNFPPRFSGLQFPNYSSELNVNALELDDSALYLCASSADSFSSYNEQFFGPGTRLTVL.

V usage is TRBV6-1 and J usage is TRBJ2-1; no clear D gene. Trimming shortened V by 1 base and J by 0 bases, and 10 bases separated the two germline ends. CDR1 MNHNS and CDR2 SASEGT come from the germline V gene. The CDR3 spans 16 residues. The CDR3 nucleotides read TGTGCCAGCAGTGAAGTTGAGGAGAGCTCCTACAATGAGCAGTTCTTC. Residues: CASSEVEESSYNEQFF.

The J gene is TRBJ2-7, the V gene TRBV7-6, with D possibly TRBD1 on 5 matching bases. The germline CDR1 and CDR2 sequences are SGHVS and FNYEAQ. The germline V and J ends were trimmed by 1 base and 6 bases, with 16 bases remaining between them. CDR3 length equals 15 residues. CDR3 sequence: CASSLGEQAVSEQYF. The DNA for the CDR3 is TGTGCCAGCAGCTTAGGGGAACAGGCGGTTAGCGAGCAGTACTTC. Using reference TRBV7-6 and TRBJ2-7 for the parts outside the CDR3, the full variable domain is GAGVSQSPRYKVTKRGQDVALRCDPISGHVSLYWYRQALGQGPEFLTYFNYEAQQDKSGLPNDRFSAERPEGSISTLTIQRTEQRDSAMYRCASSLGEQAVSEQYFGPGTRLTVT.

The V and J genes are TRBV5-1 and TRBJ1-6; D not resolved. The CDR3 has 15 residues. The germline CDR1 and CDR2 sequences are SGHRS and YFSETQ. With 2 bases removed from V and 8 bases from J, the gap between germline ends came to 14 bases. The CDR3 loop is CASSFIWGGDSPLHF. CDR3 in DNA: TGCGCCAGCAGCTTTATTTGGGGTGGGGATTCACCCCTCCACTTT.

V and J are TRBV7-9 and TRBJ1-1, with D tentatively TRBD1 (5 bases). The CDR3 extends over 14 amino acids. The germline CDR1 and CDR2 sequences are SEHNR and FQNEAQ (reference sequence). V was shortened by 5 bases and J by 0 bases, with 10 bases between the two germline ends. CDR3 DNA: TGTGCCAGCAGCCCCGGGACTATGAACACTGAAGCTTTCTTT. This translates into CASSPGTMNTEAFF.

The J gene is TRBJ1-2, the V gene TRBV18; maybe TRBD1 (6 bases). V dropped 2 bases and J dropped 4 bases, with 17 bases sitting between them. Per the germline V gene, CDR1 is KGHSH and CDR2 is LQKENI. The CDR3 is made up of 16 amino acids. This CDR3 reads CASSPSGGGFIYGYTF. DNA for the CDR3: TGTGCCAGCTCACCATCGGGAGGGGGATTTATCTATGGCTACACCTTC.

DNA of the CDR3: TGTGCCAGCAGCTTAGACATCTCTGAAGCTTTCTTT. Its protein product is CASSLDISEAFF. The chain couples TRBV7-9 to TRBJ1-1; no definite D call. Germline assignment: CDR1 SEHNR and CDR2 FQNEAQ (reference sequence). The germline V and J ends were trimmed by 1 base and 6 bases, with 6 bases remaining between them. The CDR3 sequence is 12 residues long.

CDR3 region: CAWGPRAGNTEAFF. For the CDR3, the DNA is TGTGCCTGGGGTCCCCGTGCGGGAAACACTGAAGCTTTCTTT. The chain employs TRBV30 and TRBJ1-1; D remains ambiguous. The V gene lost 5 bases and the J gene lost 2 bases, with 15 bases spanning the gap. The CDR3 runs 14 residues. CDR1 is GTSNPN and CDR2 is SVGIG in the germline V gene (reference sequence).

This chain joins TRBV5-6 and TRBJ2-6; D gene uncertain. The germline V gene has CDR1 SGHDT and CDR2 YYEEEE. The CDR3 is 13 residues long. V dropped 5 bases and J dropped 4 bases, with 7 bases sitting between them. The CDR3 reads CASRRSGANVLTF. The CDR3 region has the DNA TGTGCCAGCAGACGATCCGGGGCCAACGTCCTGACTTTC.

Turning to this clone: An end of the junction differs from the germline gene, which may be a read error. V is TRBV5-4 and J is TRBJ1-3; D unclear. The CDR3 length is 13 residues. Looked up from germline, CDR1 is SGHNT and CDR2 is YYREEE (reference sequence). CDR3 nucleotide sequence: TGTGCCAGCAGCTTCGACGAACGAAACACCGTATATTTT. Translated, it gives CASSFDERNTVYF.

The chain recombines TRBV6-5 with TRBJ1-1; D is uncertain. V lost 4 bases and J 1 base, leaving 10 bases between the germline ends. CDR3 length equals 14 residues. CDR1 and CDR2 from the germline V gene are MNHEY and SVGAGI. The CDR3 DNA is TGTGCCAGCAGTTCCTACCGACAGAACACTGAAGCTTTCTTT. Protein: CASSSYRQNTEAFF.

The chain couples TRBV5-1 to TRBJ1-1; the match to TRBD1 covers 11 bases. The CDR3 is 15 residues long. V trimming: 4 bases; J trimming: 5 bases; junction bases outside the gene matches: 7. Germline CDR1 reads SGHRS; CDR2 reads YFSETQ. CDR3 nucleotides: TGCGCCAGCAGCCCAAGGACAGGGGGCGGGACTGAAGCTTTCTTT. It codes for CASSPRTGGGTEAFF.

V is TRBV28 and J is TRBJ2-3; D is ambiguous. V was clipped by 6 bases and J by 0 bases, with 13 bases between them. Germline loops: CDR1 MDHEN, CDR2 SYDVKM. CDR3 size: 15 residues. CDR3 loop: CASSLHLGSTDTQYF. Written as DNA, the CDR3 is TGTGCCAGCAGCTTACACCTGGGGAGCACAGATACGCAGTATTTT.

This clone has just a few counts. In DNA form, the CDR3 reads TGTGCCAGCAGCGCCAGTGGCGGGGGGAGCACAGATACGCAGTATTTT. Amino acids: CASSASGGGSTDTQYF. The gene calls are TRBV6-4 and TRBJ2-3; 8 positions agree with TRBD2. The V segment lost 6 bases and the J segment 0 bases; nucleotides outside the gene matches: 8. The CDR3 has 16 amino acids. Germline V lookup: CDR1 MRHNA, CDR2 SNTAGT.

The chain employs TRBV28 and TRBJ2-3; TRBD2 aligns across 13 bases. The CDR3 has 14 amino acids. Germline V CDR1 and CDR2: MDHEN, SYDVKM. Trimming cost V 10 bases and J 5 bases; bases outside gene matches: 6. CDR3 coding DNA: TGTGCCAACGGACTAGCGGGAGATCAAGATACGCAGTATTTT. Its translation: CANGLAGDQDTQYF. The full variable domain, completed using reference TRBV28 and TRBJ2-3, is DVKVTQSSRYLVKRTGEKVFLECVQDMDHENMFWYRQDPGLGLRLIYFSYDVKMKEKGDIPEGYSVSREKKERFSLILESASTNQTSMYLCANGLAGDQDTQYFGPGTRLTVL.

The rearrangement links TRBV7-3 to TRBJ2-1, with TRBD1 matching over 7 bases. The germline V gene has CDR1 SGHTA and CDR2 FQGTGA. The CDR3 has 15 amino acids. V dropped 5 bases and J dropped 4; count of bases not matched to a gene: 8. The CDR3 nucleotides are TGTGCCAGCAGCCTTGACAGGGCATCATACAATGAGCAGTTCTTC. Protein product: CASSLDRASYNEQFF.

This rearrangement joins TRBV23-1 to TRBJ2-1; D gene uncertain. TRBV23-1 is given ORF status, its function remaining uncertain. This CDR3 region has 11 residues. V lost 2 bases and J lost 12, with 8 bases in between. CDR3 protein: CASSQDNLQFF. In DNA form, the CDR3 reads TGCGCCAGCAGTCAAGACAATTTGCAGTTCTTC.

V usage is TRBV5-4 and J usage is TRBJ1-1; D gene uncertain. V lost 2 bases and J 8 bases, leaving 10 bases between the germline ends. The V gene's germline CDR1 is SGHNT and CDR2 YYREEE (reference sequence). The CDR3 has 12 amino acids. CDR3 region: CASSLYLREAFF. The CDR3 DNA reads as TGTGCCAGCAGCTTATATCTAAGGGAAGCTTTCTTT.

The chain combines TRBV5-1 with TRBJ2-2; TRBD2 matches at 7 bases. The CDR3 runs 17 residues. V lost 1 base and J lost 4; bases outside the gene matches: 10. CDR1 is SGHRS and CDR2 is YFSETQ in the germline V gene. CDR3 sequence (DNA): TGCGCCAGCAGCTTGACTAAGAGGGTAGCGGGCACCGGGGAGCTGTTTTTT. Protein sequence: CASSLTKRVAGTGELFF.

The genes are TRBV7-2 and TRBJ1-3; D gene uncertain. V was cut by 5 bases and J by 0 bases, with 8 bases left in between. This CDR3 is 14 amino acids long. Germline V CDR1 and CDR2: SGHTA, FQGNSA. The CDR3 protein is CASSPTSSGNTIYF. The CDR3 DNA reads TGTGCCAGCAGCCCAACCAGCTCTGGAAACACCATATATTTT. The full variable domain, rest sourced from reference TRBV7-2 and TRBJ1-3, is GAGVSQSPSNKVTEKGKDVELRCDPISGHTALYWYRQSLGQGLEFLIYFQGNSAPDKSGLPSDRFSAERTGGSVSTLTIQRTQQEDSAVYLCASSPTSSGNTIYFGEGSWLTVV.

J is TRBJ2-2 and V is TRBV6-2 or TRBV6-3; D is perhaps TRBD2 (6 bases). Per the germline V gene, CDR1 is MNHEY and CDR2 is SVGEGT. Trimming left V 6 bases short and J 4 bases short, with 21 bases between. The CDR3 has 17 residues. CDR3 DNA: TGTGCCAGCAGCCGCCGGACTACCCTGCGTGGCACCGGGGAGCTGTTTTTT. Amino acids: CASSRRTTLRGTGELFF.

The chain employs TRBV15 and TRBJ1-5, with D possibly being TRBD1 (6 bases). CDR1 is LNHNV, CDR2 YYDKDF, per germline (reference sequence). This CDR3 is built from 14 residues. Trimming left V 4 bases short and J 6 bases short, with 13 bases between. In DNA form, the CDR3 reads TGTGCCACCAGCACTCAGGGCAGGGGTCAGCCCCAGCATTTT. Its protein product is CATSTQGRGQPQHF.

This clone was seen once. This sequence joins TRBV24-1 and TRBJ2-5; D may be TRBD1 (5 bases). CDR1 KGHDR and CDR2 SFDVKD come from the germline V gene. Trimming removed 4 bases at V and 5 bases at J, with 10 bases between. There are 13 residues in the CDR3. The CDR3, as DNA: TGTGCCACCAGTGAATCAGGGTCGGAGACCCAGTACTTC. This encodes CATSESGSETQYF.

This chain connects TRBV4-3 to TRBJ1-6; D call uncertain. The CDR3 consists of 15 residues. Germline loops: CDR1 LGHNA, CDR2 YSLEER. Trimming pared 4 bases from V and 6 bases from J, leaving 13 bases between. CDR3 loop: CASSLNEGTNSPLHF. DNA for the CDR3: TGCGCCAGCAGCCTCAATGAGGGTACTAATTCACCCCTCCACTTT.

CDR3 loop: CARSPGRSTDTQYF. The CDR3 bases are TGTGCCAGAAGCCCGGGCCGCAGCACAGATACGCAGTATTTT. The rearrangement joins TRBV5-3 to TRBJ2-3; no reliable D call. TRBV5-3 is known as an ORF, though its function is uncertain. This CDR3 is 14 amino acids long. The V end lost 4 bases, the J end lost 0 bases, and 9 bases lay between the germline ends.

V usage is TRBV7-8 and J usage is TRBJ1-4; weak D call: TRBD1 (6 bases). This CDR3 is 14 amino acids long. CDR1 is SGHVS, CDR2 FQNEAQ, per germline. V gave up 1 base and J gave up 4 bases, with 7 bases separating them. The CDR3 bases are TGTGCCAGCAGCTTAGTAGGGGGTAATGAAAAACTGTTTTTT. Translated: CASSLVGGNEKLFF. Using reference TRBV7-8 and TRBJ1-4 for the parts outside the CDR3, the full variable domain is GAGVSQSPRYKVAKRGQDVALRCDPISGHVSLFWYQQALGQGPEFLTYFQNEAQLDKSGLPSDRFFAERPEGSVSTLKIQRTQQEDSAVYLCASSLVGGNEKLFFGSGTQLSVL.

V is TRBV5-1 and J is TRBJ1-2; D is perhaps TRBD1 (6 bases). Germline values: CDR1 SGHRS, CDR2 YFSETQ. The length of the CDR3 is 14 residues. The V and J ends lost 5 bases and 3 bases respectively, with 14 bases between them. The chain's CDR3 is CASRRGTSDYGYTF. The CDR3 coding sequence is TGCGCCAGCAGACGCGGGACATCGGACTATGGCTACACCTTC.

The rearrangement uses TRBV9 and TRBJ2-2, with TRBD2 matching over 8 bases. There are 15 residues in the CDR3. The V and J ends lost 3 bases and 7 bases, in that order; junction bases with no gene match: 8. Germline V gives CDR1 SGDLS, CDR2 YYNGEE. CDR3 region: CASSAGGPPDGELFF. CDR3 DNA sequence: TGTGCCAGCAGCGCGGGGGGGCCGCCCGACGGGGAGCTGTTTTTT.

J is TRBJ2-7 and V is TRBV7-9; D is undetermined. Germline V gene lookup returns CDR1 SEHNR and CDR2 FQNEAQ (reference sequence). Trimming took off 1 base at V and 5 bases at J, with 3 bases between the two ends. The CDR3 is 11 amino acids. The CDR3 here is CASSLVDEQYF. The CDR3 nucleotides are TGTGCCAGCAGCTTAGTAGACGAGCAGTACTTC.

This clone was counted between two and nine times. The chain employs TRBV19 and TRBJ2-3, with D uncertain. Per germline, CDR1 LNHDA and CDR2 SQIVND (reference sequence). The CDR3 totals 13 residues. V lost 7 bases, J lost 5 bases, and 13 bases lay in between. The CDR3 is CASTHRPGDTQYF. CDR3 nucleotide sequence: TGTGCCAGTACCCATCGACCTGGAGATACGCAGTATTTT.